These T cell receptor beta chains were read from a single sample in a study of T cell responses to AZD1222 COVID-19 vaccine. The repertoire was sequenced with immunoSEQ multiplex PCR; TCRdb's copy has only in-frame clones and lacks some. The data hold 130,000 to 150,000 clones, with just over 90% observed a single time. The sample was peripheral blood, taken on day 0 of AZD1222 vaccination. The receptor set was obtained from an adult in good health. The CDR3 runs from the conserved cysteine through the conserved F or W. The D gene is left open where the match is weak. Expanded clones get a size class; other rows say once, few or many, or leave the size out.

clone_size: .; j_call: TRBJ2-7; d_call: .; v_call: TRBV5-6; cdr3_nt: TGTGCCAGCAGTTCAGACTACGAGCAGTACTTC; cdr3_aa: CASSSDYEQYF
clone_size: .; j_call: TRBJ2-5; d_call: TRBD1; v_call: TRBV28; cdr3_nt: TGTGCCAGCAGTTCACAGGGGTGGGAGACCCAGTACTTC; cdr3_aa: CASSSQGWETQYF
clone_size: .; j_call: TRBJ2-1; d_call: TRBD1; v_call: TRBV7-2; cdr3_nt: TGTGCCAGCAACTCCGGGACAGGGGGCCACAATGAGCAGTTCTTC; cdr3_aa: CASNSGTGGHNEQFF
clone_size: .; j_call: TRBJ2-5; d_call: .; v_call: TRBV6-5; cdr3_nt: TGTGCCAGCAGTTCCCCGATGGATCAAGAGACCCAGTACTTC; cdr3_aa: CASSSPMDQETQYF
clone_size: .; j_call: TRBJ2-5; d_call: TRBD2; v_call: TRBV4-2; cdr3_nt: TGTGCCAGCAGCCCCGCCGGGCGCGGGGGTCAAGAGACCCAGTACTTC; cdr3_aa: CASSPAGRGGQETQYF
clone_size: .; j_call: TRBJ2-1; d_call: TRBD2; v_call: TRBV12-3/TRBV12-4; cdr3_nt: TGTGCCAGCTCGTTACGGAGCGGGGGCCTAAGGATCTTC; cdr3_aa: CASSLRSGGLRIF
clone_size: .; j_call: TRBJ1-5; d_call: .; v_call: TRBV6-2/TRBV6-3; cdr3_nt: TGTGCCAGCAGTTACTCGAAGACGTTAGGGGATCAGCCCCAGCATTTT; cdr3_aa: CASSYSKTLGDQPQHF
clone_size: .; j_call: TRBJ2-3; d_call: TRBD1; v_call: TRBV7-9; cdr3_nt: TGTGCCAGCAGCTCCGGGACAGGGTTATCCCTAGGCACAGATACGCAGTATTTT; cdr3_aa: CASSSGTGLSLGTDTQYF
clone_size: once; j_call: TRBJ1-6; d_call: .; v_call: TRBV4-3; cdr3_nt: TGCGCCAGCAGCCAAGGGGACGGGTTTTCACCCCTCCACTTT; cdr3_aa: CASSQGDGFSPLHF
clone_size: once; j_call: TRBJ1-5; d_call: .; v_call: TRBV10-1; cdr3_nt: TGCGCCAGCAGTGAGAGGGTCGATCAGCCCCAGCATTTT; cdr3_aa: CASSERVDQPQHF
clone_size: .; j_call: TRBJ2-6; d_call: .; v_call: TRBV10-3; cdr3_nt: TGTGCCATCTTGTCTGGGGCCAACGTCCTGACTTTC; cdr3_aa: CAILSGANVLTF
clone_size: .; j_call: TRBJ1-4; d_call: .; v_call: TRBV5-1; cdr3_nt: TGCGCCAGCAGCTTGCCCAGGGCGAATGAAAAACTGTTTTTT; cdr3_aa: CASSLPRANEKLFF
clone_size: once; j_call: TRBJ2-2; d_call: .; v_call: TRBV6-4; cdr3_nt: TGTGCCAGCAGTGACACTTGGGGGGCCTCCGGGGAGCTGTTTTTT; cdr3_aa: CASSDTWGASGELFF
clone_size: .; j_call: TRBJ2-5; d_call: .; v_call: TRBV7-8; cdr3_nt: TGTGCCAGCAGCTGGAGGGGGCTGGAGACCCAGTACTTC; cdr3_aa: CASSWRGLETQYF
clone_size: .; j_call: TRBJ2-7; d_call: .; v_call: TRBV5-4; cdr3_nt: TGTGCCAGCAGCTTGGGTCGCGGGGGCCGTTACGAGCAGTACTTC; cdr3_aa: CASSLGRGGRYEQYF
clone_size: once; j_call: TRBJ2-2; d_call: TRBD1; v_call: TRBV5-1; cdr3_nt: TGCGCCAGCAGACAGGGACAGTTGAACACCGGGGAGCTGTTTTTT; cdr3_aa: CASRQGQLNTGELFF
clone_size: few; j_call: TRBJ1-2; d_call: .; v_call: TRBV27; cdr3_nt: TGTGCCAGCAGAGAATCGGGACCTTCCATCTGGAACTATGGCTACACCTTC; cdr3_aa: CASRESGPSIWNYGYTF
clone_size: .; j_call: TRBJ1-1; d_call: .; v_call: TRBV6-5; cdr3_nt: TGTGCCAGCAGCCTTCGGGGGGGGCGGAACACTGAAGCTTTCTTT; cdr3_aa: CASSLRGGRNTEAFF
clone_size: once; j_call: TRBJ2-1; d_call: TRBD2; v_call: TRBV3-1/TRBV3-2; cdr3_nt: TGTGCCAGCAGCTCTTCAACGGGGGGGTATGAGCAGTTCTTC; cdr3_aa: CASSSSTGGYEQFF
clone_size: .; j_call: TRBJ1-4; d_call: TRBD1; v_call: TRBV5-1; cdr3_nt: TGCGCCAGCAGCGCGGGACAGTCTACAACTAATGAAAAACTGTTTTTT; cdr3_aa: CASSAGQSTTNEKLFF